These 6 T cell receptor beta chains were sequenced from one sample in a study of blood T cell repertoires in COVID-19 (dated by TCRdb to about 2020). Receptors were amplified or captured by the immunoSEQ multiplex PCR assay. The table was pulled from immuneACCESS by TCRdb, which kept in-frame rearrangements only. Such tables lose some clones; where checked, under half of the loss comes from unresolved V genes, and the rest has no known cause. This sample holds around 140,000 clones; 85% to 90% were observed only once. Roughly 4.3% of the sample is in the top ten clones. Sequenced input: peripheral blood. All receptors derive from a man in his 60s with COVID-19, enrolled during active disease.

The J gene is TRBJ2-1, the V gene TRBV2; D is undetermined. Germline CDR1 and CDR2: SNHLY and FYNNEI. The ends were cut back, 4 bases at V and 6 bases at J, with 4 bases in the middle. CDR3 size: 11 residues. The CDR3 region is CASSGANEQFF. The CDR3 DNA follows: TGTGCCAGCAGTGGGGCCAATGAGCAGTTCTTC.

The chain employs TRBV6-6 and TRBJ2-3, with unresolved D. The germline V gene has CDR1 MNHNY and CDR2 SVGAGI (reference sequence). Trimming removed 4 bases from V and 5 bases from J, with 10 bases in between. This CDR3 region has 13 residues. The CDR3 DNA is TGTGCCAGCAGTTCCAGCCAGGTAGATACGCAGTATTTT. It yields the protein CASSSSQVDTQYF.

The V and J genes are TRBV10-1 and TRBJ1-1, with D perhaps matching TRBD1 (6 bases). Germline V gives CDR1 WNHNN, CDR2 SYGVQD (reference sequence). Trimming took off 5 bases at V and 5 bases at J, with 12 bases between the two ends. The CDR3 runs to 13 residues. CDR3 sequence reads: CASSRGFGTEAFF. The CDR3 DNA reads TGCGCCAGCAGTAGGGGGTTCGGGACTGAAGCTTTCTTT.

This clone was seen a few times. The chain has TRBV2 and TRBJ1-5; the D is unclear. The CDR3 runs to 12 residues. V shed 6 bases and J shed 5 bases, with 8 bases lying between them. Germline V gene lookup returns CDR1 SNHLY and CDR2 FYNNEI. CDR3 region: CASSVTDQPQHF. The CDR3 DNA sequence: TGTGCCAGCAGCGTAACAGATCAGCCCCAGCATTTT.

V gene TRBV7-9 combines with J gene TRBJ2-1, with 9 bases aligning to TRBD1. The CDR3 totals 12 residues. Germline trimming cut 0 bases from V and 12 bases from J; bases unmatched to any gene: 0. Germline CDR1 and CDR2: SEHNR and FQNEAQ (reference sequence). CDR3 in amino acids: CASSLATGGQFF. CDR3 nucleotide sequence: TGTGCCAGCAGCTTAGCGACAGGGGGGCAGTTCTTC. The entire variable domain, with the rest obtained from reference TRBV7-9 and TRBJ2-1, is as follows: DTGVSQNPRHKITKRGQNVTFRCDPISEHNRLYWYRQTLGQGPEFLTYFQNEAQLEKSRLLSDRFSAERPKGSFSTLEIQRTEQGDSAMYLCASSLATGGQFFGPGTRLTVL.

This clone was seen once. This chain links TRBV15 with TRBJ1-2, with D hard to call. The V end was cut by 0 bases, the J end by 3 bases, with 8 bases between. Germline assignment: CDR1 LNHNV and CDR2 YYDKDF (reference sequence). The CDR3 runs 14 residues. The CDR3: CATSRDNRDYGYTF. In nucleotides, the CDR3 is TGTGCCACCAGCAGAGATAATCGGGACTATGGCTACACCTTC.